These 24 T cell receptor beta chains were all obtained from the same sample, sequenced in a study of PD-1 blockade in classical Hodgkin lymphoma. Assay used: immunoSEQ multiplex PCR; TCRdb lists only in-frame clones, some missing. In the table there are 30,000 to 40,000 clones, 80% to 95% of which are singletons. All the patients suffered relapse after autologous stem cell transplantation, and brentuximab vedotin exposure differed. Investigators isolated CD4+ T cells from thawed PBMCs through magnetic negative selection. Sequences were derived from CD4+ T cells from blood, sampled at baseline. Receptors were obtained from a human donor with classical Hodgkin lymphoma.

The chain joins TRBV19 to TRBJ1-5; the D is unclear. CDR1 is LNHDA and CDR2 is SQIVND in the germline V gene (reference sequence). V gave up 5 bases and J gave up 6 bases, with 2 bases separating them. CDR3 length: 10 amino acids. The CDR3 nucleotides read TGTGCCAGTAGTTCTCAGCCCCAGCATTTT. This gives the protein CASSSQPQHF.

The rearrangement uses TRBV6-5 and TRBJ2-7; 7 bases align to TRBD1. This CDR3 contains 14 residues. CDR1 and CDR2 (germline): MNHEY, SVGAGI. Trimming at V came to 5 bases and at J to 1 base, leaving 5 bases not matched to a gene. DNA for the CDR3: TGTGCCAGCAGTAGAAGGACAGGATCCTACGAGCAGTACTTC. This encodes CASSRRTGSYEQYF.

This chain links TRBV5-6 with TRBJ1-2, with 11 bases that match TRBD1. The ends lost 7 bases at V and 4 bases at J; junction bases unmatched: 15. Looked up from germline, CDR1 is SGHDT and CDR2 is YYEEEE. The length of the CDR3 is 17 residues. The CDR3 DNA follows: TGTGCCAGCTTACACAACCGGGGGACAGGGGGACTCTATGGCTACACCTTC. It translates to CASLHNRGTGGLYGYTF.

The J gene is TRBJ1-3, the V gene TRBV30, with D hard to call. The germline CDR1 and CDR2 sequences are GTSNPN and SVGIG (reference sequence). Trimming removed 2 bases at V and 0 bases at J, with 14 bases between. The CDR3 covers 16 residues. The CDR3 loop is CAWSIDTYASGNTIYF. CDR3 bases: TGTGCCTGGAGTATAGATACGTACGCCTCTGGAAACACCATATATTTT. The full variable domain, rest sourced from reference TRBV30 and TRBJ1-3, is SQTIHQWPATLVQPVGSPLSLECTVEGTSNPNLYWYRQAAGRGLQLLFYSVGIGQISSEVPQNLSASRPQDRQFILSSKKLLLSDSGFYLCAWSIDTYASGNTIYFGEGSWLTVV.

The CDR3 nucleotides read TGCGCCAGCAGCCCTTGGGGGCCGGGTTCAGGGTATGGCTACACCTTC. Translation: CASSPWGPGSGYGYTF. V is TRBV5-1 and J is TRBJ1-2; tentative D call: TRBD1 (6 bases). Germline V CDR1 and CDR2: SGHRS, YFSETQ. This CDR3 has 16 amino acids. Trimming took 4 bases from V and 5 from J, leaving 21 bases between them.

This chain uses TRBV29-1 with TRBJ1-4; D remains unclear. The CDR3 contains 13 residues. Germline CDR1 reads SQVTM; CDR2 reads ANQGSEA. V lost 4 bases and J lost 7, with 13 bases in between. The CDR3, as DNA: TGCAGCGTTGCCCAGCCTGCAGGTGAAAAACTGTTTTTT. Residues: CSVAQPAGEKLFF.

The chain uses TRBV6-1 and TRBJ2-7; D is tentatively TRBD1 or TRBD2 (6 bases each). The CDR3 extends over 14 amino acids. CDR1 and CDR2 from the germline V gene are MNHNS and SASEGT. Trimming took 6 bases from V and 1 from J, leaving 13 bases between them. The CDR3 coding sequence is TGTGCCAGCAGGTTGGTAGGGGGGTCCTACGAGCAGTACTTC. This translates into CASRLVGGSYEQYF.

The chain employs TRBV9 and TRBJ2-5; D unresolved. This CDR3 comprises 14 residues. Deletions cut 0 bases from V and 7 bases from J, with 13 bases between. Germline CDR1 is SGDLS and CDR2 is YYNGEE. DNA for the CDR3: TGTGCCAGCAGCGTAGGGCAACGCCCAGGGACCCAGTACTTC. It is translated as CASSVGQRPGTQYF.

The rearrangement joins TRBV2 to TRBJ2-7; weak D call: TRBD1 (7 bases). The CDR3 covers 14 residues. With 11 bases removed from V and 4 bases from J, the gap between germline ends came to 21 bases. Germline CDR1 SNHLY, CDR2 FYNNEI. CDR3 region: CACNVQGGEYEQYF. For the CDR3, the DNA is TGTGCCTGCAACGTTCAGGGGGGAGAATACGAGCAGTACTTC.

The chain links TRBV7-3 to TRBJ1-1; D is possibly TRBD1 (6 bases). This CDR3 is built from 13 residues. The V end was cut by 3 bases, the J end by 4 bases, with 9 bases between. CDR1 SGHTA and CDR2 FQGTGA come from the germline V gene. The CDR3: CASSFQGSTEAFF. As DNA, the CDR3 is TGTGCCAGCAGCTTCCAGGGGTCCACTGAAGCTTTCTTT.

This chain joins TRBV7-2 and TRBJ2-3; D is perhaps TRBD1 (5 bases). The V end was cut by 9 bases, the J end by 2 bases, with 12 bases between. Germline loops: CDR1 SGHTA, CDR2 FQGNSA. The CDR3 extends over 13 amino acids. The CDR3 sequence is CARNRRNTDTQYF. Written as DNA, the CDR3 is TGTGCCAGAAACAGGAGAAACACAGATACGCAGTATTTT.

The V gene is TRBV28, the J gene TRBJ1-2; 7 nucleotides line up with TRBD1. CDR1 is MDHEN, CDR2 SYDVKM, per germline. V lost 4 bases to trimming and J lost 5 bases; unmatched junction nucleotides: 10. The CDR3 loop spans 15 amino acids. In DNA, the CDR3 is TGTGCCAGCAGTTCGACAGGGCAAACCCCTTATGGCTACACCTTC. Encoded protein: CASSSTGQTPYGYTF.

This chain connects TRBV11-2 to TRBJ1-2, with D unresolved. V lost 3 bases to trimming and J lost 2 bases, with 16 bases between them. CDR1 is SGHAT, CDR2 FQNNGV, per germline. The CDR3 extends over 16 amino acids. The CDR3 here is CASSFASTGVNYGYTF. The CDR3, as DNA: TGTGCCAGCAGCTTCGCTTCGACCGGGGTAAACTATGGCTACACCTTC.

The chain recombines TRBV25-1 with TRBJ1-4; D gene unclear. Between the trimmed V and J ends, which lost 3 bases and 8 bases, there was a span of 1 base. Per the germline V gene, CDR1 is MGHDK and CDR2 is SYGVNS. The CDR3 spans 10 residues. The DNA for the CDR3 is TGTGCCAGCAGTGAGGAAAAACTGTTTTTT. It codes for CASSEEKLFF. The full variable domain, with the rest looked up from reference TRBV25-1 and TRBJ1-4, is EADIYQTPRYLVIGTGKKITLECSQTMGHDKMYWYQQDPGMELHLIHYSYGVNSTEKGDLSSESTVSRIRTEHFPLTLESARPSHTSQYLCASSEEKLFFGSGTQLSVL.

This rearrangement joins TRBV28 to TRBJ2-7; unclear D gene. Trimming stripped 6 bases from V and 3 bases from J, with 21 bases between. The CDR3 runs to 16 residues. Per germline, CDR1 MDHEN and CDR2 SYDVKM. CDR3 DNA: TGTGCCAGCAGACTCAGCCCAGGTCCAGCAGGCTACGAGCAGTACTTC. Its protein product is CASRLSPGPAGYEQYF.

This chain joins TRBV9 and TRBJ2-5; D might be TRBD2 (5 bases). The germline V gene encodes CDR1 SGDLS and CDR2 YYNGEE. Trimming took 4 bases from V and 1 from J, leaving 14 bases between them. The CDR3 has 15 residues. CDR3 sequence reads: CASSQEGVRQETQYF. CDR3 sequence (DNA): TGTGCCAGCAGCCAAGAGGGTGTCCGCCAAGAGACCCAGTACTTC.

The chain uses TRBV28 and TRBJ1-2; possible D gene TRBD1, 5 bases. The CDR3 sequence is 13 residues long. Germline-derived CDR1 and CDR2 are MDHEN and SYDVKM. Trimming took off 2 bases at V and 2 bases at J, with 6 bases between the two ends. The CDR3 DNA follows: TGTGCCAGCAGTTTACGGACAAACTATGGCTACACCTTC. It is translated as CASSLRTNYGYTF.

The sample holds one count of this clone. The chain couples TRBV6-6 to TRBJ1-2, with a weak D call TRBD1 (5 bases). Germline lookup yields CDR1 MNHNY and CDR2 SVGAGI (reference sequence). Trimming removed 5 bases at V and 4 bases at J, with 17 bases between. This CDR3 is 15 amino acids long. CDR3 residues: CASSPPGRRGYGYTF. The CDR3 coding sequence is TGTGCCAGCAGTCCGCCGGGACGCAGAGGCTATGGCTACACCTTC.

The rearrangement links TRBV7-6 to TRBJ1-4, with D uncertain. The V end lost 1 base, the J end lost 7 bases, and 4 bases lay between the germline ends. Germline loops: CDR1 SGHVS, CDR2 FNYEAQ. The CDR3 totals 12 residues. The CDR3 sequence is CASSLGGEKLFF. CDR3 bases: TGTGCCAGCAGCTTAGGGGGTGAAAAACTGTTTTTT.

The CDR3: CASSPLPGGTDTQYF. CDR3 DNA sequence: TGTGCCAGCTCACCACTGCCCGGGGGGACAGATACGCAGTATTTT. The chain joins TRBV18 to TRBJ2-3; 7 nucleotides agree with TRBD2. The J segment lost 3 bases and the V segment lost 1 base, leaving 4 bases of the junction unmatched. The CDR3 consists of 15 residues. The V gene's germline CDR1 is KGHSH and CDR2 LQKENI.

This rearrangement joins TRBV27 to TRBJ2-1; D gene unclear. Trimming shortened V by 5 bases and J by 2 bases, and 10 bases separated the two germline ends. Germline loops: CDR1 MNHEY, CDR2 SMNVEV (reference sequence). The CDR3 covers 14 residues. The CDR3, as DNA: TGTGCCAGCAGTCCATGGACCGCCTACAATGAGCAGTTCTTC. It yields the protein CASSPWTAYNEQFF.

Comment on this clone: A read error may account for a junction end that differs from germline. This chain uses TRBV2 with TRBJ2-7, with 9 bases that match TRBD1. Germline-derived CDR1 and CDR2 are SNHLY and FYNNEI. The CDR3 is 10 residues long. The CDR3 coding sequence is TGTGCCAGCTTTGGGGACAGGGTCGGCTTC. Amino acid sequence: CASFGDRVGF.

This chain links TRBV18 with TRBJ1-1; TRBD1 aligns across 8 bases. The CDR3 is made up of 13 amino acids. V lost 5 bases, J lost 11 bases, and 10 bases stayed unmatched. The germline V gene encodes CDR1 KGHSH and CDR2 LQKENI. The CDR3 nucleotides read TGTGCCAGCTCAGCCCGGACAGGGTTTAAGGCTTTCTTT. Translation: CASSARTGFKAFF. Full variable domain (missing parts from reference TRBV18 and TRBJ1-1): NAGVMQNPRHLVRRRGQEARLRCSPMKGHSHVYWYRQLPEEGLKFMVYLQKENIIDESGMPKERFSAEFPKEGPSILRIQQVVRGDSAAYFCASSARTGFKAFFGQGTRLTVV.

This clone was counted a single time. This rearrangement joins TRBV5-1 to TRBJ2-3; maybe TRBD2 (7 bases). The CDR3 loop spans 17 amino acids. Germline-derived CDR1 and CDR2 are SGHRS and YFSETQ. Trimming took off 4 bases at V and 1 base at J, with 19 bases between the two ends. The CDR3 spells CASSPGGSTAGTDTQYF. The CDR3 DNA is TGCGCCAGCAGCCCGGGGGGCTCGACAGCCGGCACAGATACGCAGTATTTT.